Each of the 6 T cell receptor beta chains below was sequenced from the same sample in a study of identical twins. A single record per CDR3 protein comes from TCRdb applying MiXCR to the 5' RACE reads. The data contain roughly 750,000 distinct CDR3 sequences, 21% of them seen just once; the ten biggest clones take up around 4.4%. These data were also reused for a study on T cells expressing NK-cell markers.

The sample comprised PBMCs. The receptors originated from a woman under 30 in good health.

The gene calls are TRBV27 and TRBJ2-6, with a tentative D call TRBD2 (6 bases). The V end was cut by 3 bases, the J end by 0 bases, with 9 bases between. The CDR3 runs to 16 residues. Per germline, CDR1 MNHEY and CDR2 SMNVEV (reference sequence). The CDR3 reads CASSFLGGSGANVLTF. Here the CDR3 DNA reads TGTGCCAGCAGTTTCTTGGGGGGCTCTGGGGCCAACGTCCTGACTTTC. The entire variable domain, with the rest obtained from reference TRBV27 and TRBJ2-6, is as follows: EAQVTQNPRYLITVTGKKLTVTCSQNMNHEYMSWYRQDPGLGLRQIYYSMNVEVTDKGDVPEGYKVSRKEKRNFPLILESPSPNQTSLYFCASSFLGGSGANVLTFGAGSRLTVL.

This clonotype was seen many times. The chain is built from TRBV4-2 and TRBJ2-3; D may match TRBD1 or TRBD2 (6 bases each). The CDR3 length is 15 residues. Germline-derived CDR1 and CDR2 are LGHNA and YNFKEQ. V gave up 2 bases and J gave up 2 bases, with 11 bases separating them. The CDR3 DNA follows: TGTGCCAGCAGCCAAAGGGGGGCTGACACAGATACGCAGTATTTT. Translating gives CASSQRGADTDTQYF.

In this sample, this clonotype turned up a few times. The chain carries TRBV5-1 and TRBJ2-3; 9 positions agree with TRBD2. The V segment lost 0 bases and the J segment 1 base; nucleotides outside the gene matches: 12. There are 19 residues in the CDR3. Germline CDR1 reads SGHRS; CDR2 reads YFSETQ. CDR3 in DNA: TGCGCCAGCAGCTTGGATCGGCGGGGGGGACCCTCGGGCACAGATACGCAGTATTTT. As protein: CASSLDRRGGPSGTDTQYF.

This clonotype was seen more than once but under ten times. The V gene is TRBV5-1, the J gene TRBJ2-5; D unclear. CDR3 length equals 15 residues. Germline CDR1 SGHRS, CDR2 YFSETQ. The V gene lost 0 bases and the J gene lost 1 base, with 10 bases spanning the gap. CDR3 region: CASSLAVSLQETQYF. CDR3 DNA: TGCGCCAGCAGCTTGGCCGTGTCTCTCCAAGAGACCCAGTACTTC.

The chain carries TRBV4-1 and TRBJ2-3; TRBD2 agrees at 8 bases. Germline V CDR1 and CDR2: MGHRA, YSYEKL. J gave up 0 bases and V 4 bases, and 12 bases lay outside the gene matches. This CDR3 comprises 18 residues. The CDR3 nucleotides read TGCGCCAGCAGCCCGCCTACCGAGCGGGGGCCCAGCACAGATACGCAGTATTTT. Protein: CASSPPTERGPSTDTQYF.

This clonotype was seen a few times. The chain has TRBV20-1 and TRBJ2-5; TRBD2 matches 9 bases. CDR1 and CDR2 from the germline V gene are DFQATT and SNEGSKA (reference sequence). J gave up 4 bases and V 6 bases, and 6 bases lay outside the gene matches. The CDR3 contains 13 residues. CDR3 in amino acids: CSAKSGGRETQYF. CDR3 bases: TGCAGTGCGAAGAGCGGGGGGCGAGAGACCCAGTACTTC.